This T cell receptor beta chain was recorded in a study of Ad26.COV2.S vaccination and SARS-CoV-2 variants. Across the study: Intramuscular Ad26.COV2.S at 5x10^10 or 1x10^11 viral particles. Whole-study findings and limits: In vaccinated individuals, spike-specific CD8+ and CD4+ T cell responses reportedly displayed substantial breadth.

Treatment in this sample: 19 received Ad26.COV2.S at low or high dose, single or two shots; about 5 received placebo; per-sample allocation not given. At day 63 after the first vaccine or placebo injection, samples were drawn. As regards this clone: Its antigen is not known.

Profiling relied on immunoSEQ multiplex PCR, and the TCRdb table lists in-frame clones only, not all of them. The sample records roughly 400,000 clones, about nine tenths being singletons. Sample: peripheral blood, taken in a trial of Ad26.COV2.S vaccine versus placebo. This sequence was found in a person aged 18-65 years who received the Ad26.COV2.S COVID-19 vaccine or a placebo.

Written as DNA, the CDR3 is TGTGCCAGTAGTATAGTTGGGACAGAGTTGAACACTGAAGCTTTCTTT. Translating gives CASSIVGTELNTEAFF. The chain links TRBV19 to TRBJ1-1, with TRBD1 identical over 7 bases. CDR3 length equals 16 residues. Germline V gives CDR1 LNHDA, CDR2 SQIVND (reference sequence). Unmatched junction bases numbered 5, after V lost 1 base and J lost 0 bases.